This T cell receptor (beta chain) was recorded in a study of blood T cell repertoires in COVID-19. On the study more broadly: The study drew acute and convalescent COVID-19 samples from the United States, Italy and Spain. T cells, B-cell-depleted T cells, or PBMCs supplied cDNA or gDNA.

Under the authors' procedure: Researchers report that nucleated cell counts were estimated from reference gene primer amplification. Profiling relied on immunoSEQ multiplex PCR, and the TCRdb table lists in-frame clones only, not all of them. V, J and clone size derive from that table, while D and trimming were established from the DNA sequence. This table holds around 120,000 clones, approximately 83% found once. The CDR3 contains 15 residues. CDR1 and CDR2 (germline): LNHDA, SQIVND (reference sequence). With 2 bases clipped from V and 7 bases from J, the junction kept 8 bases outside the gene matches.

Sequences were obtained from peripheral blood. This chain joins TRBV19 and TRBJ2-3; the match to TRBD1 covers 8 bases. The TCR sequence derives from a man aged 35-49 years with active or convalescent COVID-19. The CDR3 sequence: CASSILGGDRHTQYF. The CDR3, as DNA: TGTGCCAGTAGTATATTAGGTGGGGACAGGCATACGCAGTATTTT.